The present TCR beta chain was sequenced within a study of cytomegalovirus exposure and HLA in healthy donors. Study observations and caveats: Using a false discovery rate of 0.05, a later analysis showed that around 16,000 TCR beta sequences were associated with HLA alleles. A previous analysis found most TCR beta V segments productive roughly 90% or roughly 30% of the time. Most TCR sequences were uncommon, yet certain public TCRs appeared in many donors.

Remarks on this clone: Its antigen is still unknown.

The CDR3 covers 17 residues. Trimming cost V 4 bases and J 4 bases; bases outside gene matches: 7. CDR1 and CDR2 from the germline V gene are MGHRA and YSYEKL. 13 Jbeta primers and 60 Vbeta primers were used for the PCR. Assay used: immunoSEQ multiplex PCR; TCRdb lists only in-frame clones, some missing. The sample consists of approximately 97,000 clones, 79% of them appearing once. Everyone who donated was a healthy bone marrow donor. Material: PBMCs. The origin of this receptor is a male donor in good health and CMV-seropositive. The chain employs TRBV4-1 and TRBJ2-2, with 12 bases lining up with TRBD2. Here the CDR3 DNA reads TGCGCCAGCAGCCTGCTAGCGGGGGGGCCGGGCACCGGGGAGCTGTTTTTT. Residues: CASSLLAGGPGTGELFF.